This TCR beta chain was recorded in a study of radiation and T cells in renal cell carcinoma. Time point described: blood 4 weeks post-SBRT, at nephrectomy. Treatment specified: 15 Gy SBRT to primary tumor, nephrectomy 4 weeks later. CDR1 SGHRS and CDR2 YFSETQ come from the germline V gene. CDR3 length equals 15 residues. Trimming shortened V by 1 base and J by 1 base, and 11 bases separated the two germline ends. Assay: immunoSEQ multiplex PCR; the TCRdb copy retains only in-frame clones and omits some. The sample includes over 85,000 clones, about 82% of them seen just once. This chain links TRBV5-1 with TRBJ1-1; D gene ambiguous. This sequence originates from a man in his fifties or sixties with renal cell carcinoma. The sequences come from blood, collected from a patient whose treatment included radiotherapy and nephrectomy. Here the CDR3 DNA reads TGCGCCAGCAGCTTGAACTGGAGGGCGAACACTGAAGCTTTCTTT. It translates to CASSLNWRANTEAFF.